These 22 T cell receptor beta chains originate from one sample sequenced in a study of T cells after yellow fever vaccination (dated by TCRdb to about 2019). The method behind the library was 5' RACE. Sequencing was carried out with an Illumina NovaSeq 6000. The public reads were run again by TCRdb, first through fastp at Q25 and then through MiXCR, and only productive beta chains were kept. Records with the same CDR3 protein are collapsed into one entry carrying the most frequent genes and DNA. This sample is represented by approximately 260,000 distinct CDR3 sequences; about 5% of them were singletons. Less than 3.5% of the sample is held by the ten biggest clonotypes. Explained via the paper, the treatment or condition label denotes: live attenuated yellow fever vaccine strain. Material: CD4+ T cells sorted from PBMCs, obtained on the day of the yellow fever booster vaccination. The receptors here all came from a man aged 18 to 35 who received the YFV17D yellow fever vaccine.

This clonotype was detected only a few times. The DNA of the CDR3 is TGCGCCAGCAGCTGGGGACAGGGCTACGAGCAGTACGTC. Translation gives CASSWGQGYEQYV. The genes are TRBV5-1 and TRBJ2-7; 9 bases fit TRBD1. The germline V gene has CDR1 SGHRS and CDR2 YFSETQ. Trimming cost V 3 bases and J 3 bases; bases outside gene matches: 1. The length of the CDR3 is 13 residues.

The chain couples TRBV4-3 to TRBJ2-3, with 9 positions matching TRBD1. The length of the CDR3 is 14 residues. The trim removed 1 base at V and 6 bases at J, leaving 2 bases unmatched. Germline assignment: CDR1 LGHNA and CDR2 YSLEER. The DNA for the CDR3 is TGCGCCAGCAGCCAAGGACAGGGGGGCGATACGCAGTATTTT. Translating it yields CASSQGQGGDTQYF.

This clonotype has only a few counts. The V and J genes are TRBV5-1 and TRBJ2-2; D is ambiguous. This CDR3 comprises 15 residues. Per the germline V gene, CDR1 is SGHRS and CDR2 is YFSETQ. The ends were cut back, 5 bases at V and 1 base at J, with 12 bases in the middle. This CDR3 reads CASRLRAVNTGELFF. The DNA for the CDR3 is TGCGCCAGCAGACTCCGGGCCGTGAACACCGGGGAGCTGTTTTTT.

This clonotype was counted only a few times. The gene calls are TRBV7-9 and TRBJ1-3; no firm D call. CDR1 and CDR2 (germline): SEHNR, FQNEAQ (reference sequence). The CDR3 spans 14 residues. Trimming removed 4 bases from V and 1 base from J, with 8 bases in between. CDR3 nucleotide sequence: TGTGCCAGCAGCTCCTACGGGTCTGGAAACACCATATATTTT. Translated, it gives CASSSYGSGNTIYF. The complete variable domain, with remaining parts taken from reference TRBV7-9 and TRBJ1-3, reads DTGVSQNPRHKITKRGQNVTFRCDPISEHNRLYWYRQTLGQGPEFLTYFQNEAQLEKSRLLSDRFSAERPKGSFSTLEIQRTEQGDSAMYLCASSSYGSGNTIYFGEGSWLTVV.

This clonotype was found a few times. The CDR3 region has the DNA TGTGCCAGCTCTACAGGGGGTGGGGAGACCCAGTACTTC. Amino acids: CASSTGGGETQYF. The gene calls are TRBV6-2 or TRBV6-3 and TRBJ2-5; 8 bases agree with TRBD1. The CDR3 length is 13 residues. Germline loops: CDR1 MNHEY, CDR2 SVGEGT. V lost 8 bases to trimming and J lost 5 bases; unmatched junction nucleotides: 7.

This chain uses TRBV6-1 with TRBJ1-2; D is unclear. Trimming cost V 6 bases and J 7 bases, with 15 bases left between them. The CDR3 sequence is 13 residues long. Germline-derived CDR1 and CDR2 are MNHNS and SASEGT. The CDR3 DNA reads TGTGCCAGCAGGTTGACGGCCCTTGGTGGCTACACCTTC. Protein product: CASRLTALGGYTF.

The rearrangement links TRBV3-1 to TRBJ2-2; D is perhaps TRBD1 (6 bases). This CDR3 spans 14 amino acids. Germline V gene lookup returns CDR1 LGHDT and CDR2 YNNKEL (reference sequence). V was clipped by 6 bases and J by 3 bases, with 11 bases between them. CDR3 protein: CASRRQEHTGELFF. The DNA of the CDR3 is TGTGCCAGCAGAAGACAGGAACACACCGGGGAGCTGTTTTTT.

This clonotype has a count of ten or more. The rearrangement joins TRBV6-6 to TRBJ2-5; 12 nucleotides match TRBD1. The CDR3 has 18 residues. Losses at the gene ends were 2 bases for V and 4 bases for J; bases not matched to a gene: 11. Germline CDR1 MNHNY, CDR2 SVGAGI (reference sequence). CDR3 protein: CASSYTAGTGGPGETQYF. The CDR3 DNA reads TGTGCCAGCAGTTACACAGCCGGGACAGGGGGCCCCGGAGAGACCCAGTACTTC.

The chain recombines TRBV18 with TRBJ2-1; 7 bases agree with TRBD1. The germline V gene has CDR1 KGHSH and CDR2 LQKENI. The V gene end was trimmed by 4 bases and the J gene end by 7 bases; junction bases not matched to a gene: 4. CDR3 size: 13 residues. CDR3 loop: CASSLKTGNEQFF. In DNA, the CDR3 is TGTGCCAGCTCACTAAAGACAGGGAATGAGCAGTTCTTC.

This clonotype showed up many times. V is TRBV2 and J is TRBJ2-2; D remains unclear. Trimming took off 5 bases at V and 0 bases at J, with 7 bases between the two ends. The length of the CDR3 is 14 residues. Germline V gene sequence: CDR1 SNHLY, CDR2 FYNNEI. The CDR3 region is CASSSESNTGELFF. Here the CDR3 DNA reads TGTGCCAGCAGTTCGGAATCGAACACCGGGGAGCTGTTTTTT.

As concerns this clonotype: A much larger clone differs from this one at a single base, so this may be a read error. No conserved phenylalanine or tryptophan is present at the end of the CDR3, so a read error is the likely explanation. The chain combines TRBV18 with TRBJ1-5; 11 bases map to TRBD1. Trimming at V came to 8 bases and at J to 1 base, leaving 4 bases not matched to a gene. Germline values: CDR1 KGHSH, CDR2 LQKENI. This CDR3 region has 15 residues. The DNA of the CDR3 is TGTGCCAGCACCCGGGACAGGGGGAGCAATCAGCCCCAGCATATT. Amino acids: CASTRDRGSNQPQHI.

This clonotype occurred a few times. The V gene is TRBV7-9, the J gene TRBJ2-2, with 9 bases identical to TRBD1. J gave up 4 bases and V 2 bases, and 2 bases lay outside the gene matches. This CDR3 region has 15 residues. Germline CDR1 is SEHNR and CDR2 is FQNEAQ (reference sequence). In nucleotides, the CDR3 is TGTGCCAGCAGCTTAACAGGGGGCGTCACCGGGGAGCTGTTTTTT. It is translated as CASSLTGGVTGELFF. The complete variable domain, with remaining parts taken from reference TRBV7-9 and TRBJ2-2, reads DTGVSQNPRHKITKRGQNVTFRCDPISEHNRLYWYRQTLGQGPEFLTYFQNEAQLEKSRLLSDRFSAERPKGSFSTLEIQRTEQGDSAMYLCASSLTGGVTGELFFGEGSRLTVL.

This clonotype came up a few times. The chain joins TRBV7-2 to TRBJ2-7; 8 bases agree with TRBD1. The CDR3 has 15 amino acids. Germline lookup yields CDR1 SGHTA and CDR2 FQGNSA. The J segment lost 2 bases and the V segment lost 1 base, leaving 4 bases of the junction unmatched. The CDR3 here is CASSLGQGSAYEQYF. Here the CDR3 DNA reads TGTGCCAGCAGCTTAGGACAGGGGTCGGCCTACGAGCAGTACTTC. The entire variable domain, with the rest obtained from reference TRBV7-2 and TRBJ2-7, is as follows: GAGVSQSPSNKVTEKGKDVELRCDPISGHTALYWYRQSLGQGLEFLIYFQGNSAPDKSGLPSDRFSAERTGGSVSTLTIQRTQQEDSAVYLCASSLGQGSAYEQYFGPGTRLTVT.

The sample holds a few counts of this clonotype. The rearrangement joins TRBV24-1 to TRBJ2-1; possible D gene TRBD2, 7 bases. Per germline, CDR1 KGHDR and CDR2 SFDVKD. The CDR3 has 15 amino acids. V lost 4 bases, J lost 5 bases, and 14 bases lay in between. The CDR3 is CATSERAGAHNEQFF. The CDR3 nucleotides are TGTGCCACCAGTGAGCGGGCGGGGGCCCACAATGAGCAGTTCTTC.

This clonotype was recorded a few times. CDR3 region: CATSDSGVPNTGELFF. The CDR3 DNA sequence: TGTGCCACCAGTGATTCGGGGGTACCGAACACCGGGGAGCTGTTTTTT. This chain links TRBV24-1 with TRBJ2-2; D possibly corresponds to TRBD2 (6 bases). CDR3 length: 16 amino acids. V shed 2 bases and J shed 0 bases, with 9 bases lying between them. Germline values: CDR1 KGHDR, CDR2 SFDVKD.

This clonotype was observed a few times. As DNA, the CDR3 is TGTGCCAGCAGCAAGACACTTATAGGGGACAGGGCCTACGAGCAGTACGTC. This translates into CASSKTLIGDRAYEQYV. The rearrangement joins TRBV21-1 to TRBJ2-7; the table's TRBD1 call for D was not verified on the DNA. TRBV21-1 is termed a pseudogene. The CDR3 has 17 residues.

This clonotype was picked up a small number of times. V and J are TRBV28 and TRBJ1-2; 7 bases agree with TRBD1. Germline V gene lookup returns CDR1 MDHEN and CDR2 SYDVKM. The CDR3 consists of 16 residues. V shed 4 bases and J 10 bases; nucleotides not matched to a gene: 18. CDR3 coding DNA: TGTGCCAGCAGTTCCCCATCTCGACAGGGAAGGTTTGACTACACCTTC. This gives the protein CASSSPSRQGRFDYTF.

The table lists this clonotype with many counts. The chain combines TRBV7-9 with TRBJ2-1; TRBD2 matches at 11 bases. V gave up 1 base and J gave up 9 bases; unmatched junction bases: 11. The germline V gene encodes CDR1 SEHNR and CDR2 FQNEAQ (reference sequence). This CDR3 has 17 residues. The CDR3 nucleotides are TGTGCCAGCAGCTTAGGGGCTAGCGGGGGGACCTACGGTGAGCAGTTCTTC. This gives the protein CASSLGASGGTYGEQFF.

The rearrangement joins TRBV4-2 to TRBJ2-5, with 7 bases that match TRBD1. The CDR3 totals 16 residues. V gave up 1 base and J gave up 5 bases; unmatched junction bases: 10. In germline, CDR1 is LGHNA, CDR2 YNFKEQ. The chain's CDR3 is CASSQASQGLWETQYF. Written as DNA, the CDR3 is TGTGCCAGCAGCCAAGCTTCACAGGGGCTGTGGGAGACCCAGTACTTC.

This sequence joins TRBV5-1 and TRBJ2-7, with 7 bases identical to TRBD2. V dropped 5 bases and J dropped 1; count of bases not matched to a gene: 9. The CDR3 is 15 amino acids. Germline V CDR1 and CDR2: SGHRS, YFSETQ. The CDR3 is CASSPGEGLSYEQYF. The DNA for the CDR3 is TGCGCCAGCAGTCCCGGGGAGGGGCTTTCCTACGAGCAGTACTTC.

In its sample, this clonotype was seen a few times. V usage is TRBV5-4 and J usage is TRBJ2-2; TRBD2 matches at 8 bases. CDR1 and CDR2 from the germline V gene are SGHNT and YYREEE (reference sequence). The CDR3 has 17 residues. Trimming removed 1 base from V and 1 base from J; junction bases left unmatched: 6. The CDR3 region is CASSLRRLAGNTGELFF. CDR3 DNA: TGTGCCAGCAGCTTGCGCCGGCTAGCGGGGAACACCGGGGAGCTGTTTTTT.

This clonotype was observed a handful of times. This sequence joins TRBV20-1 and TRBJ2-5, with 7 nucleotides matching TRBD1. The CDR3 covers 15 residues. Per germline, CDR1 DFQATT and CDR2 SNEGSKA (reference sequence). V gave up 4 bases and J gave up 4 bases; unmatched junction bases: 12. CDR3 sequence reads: CSANDVVRGRETQYF. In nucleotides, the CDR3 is TGCAGTGCTAACGATGTTGTGAGGGGGCGAGAGACCCAGTACTTC.